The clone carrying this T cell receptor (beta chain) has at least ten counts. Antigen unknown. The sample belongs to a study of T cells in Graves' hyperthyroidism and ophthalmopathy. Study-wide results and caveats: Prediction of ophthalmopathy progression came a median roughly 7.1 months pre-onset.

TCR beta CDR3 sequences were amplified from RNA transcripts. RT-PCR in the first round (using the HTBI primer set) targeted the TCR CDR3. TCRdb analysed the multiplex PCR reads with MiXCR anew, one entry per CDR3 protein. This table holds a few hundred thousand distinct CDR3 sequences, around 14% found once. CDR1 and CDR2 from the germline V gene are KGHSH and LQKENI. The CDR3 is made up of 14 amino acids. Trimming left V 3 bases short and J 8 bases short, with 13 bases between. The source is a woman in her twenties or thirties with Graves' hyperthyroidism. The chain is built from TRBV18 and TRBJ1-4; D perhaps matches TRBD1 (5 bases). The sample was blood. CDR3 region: CASSPGGVGEKLFF. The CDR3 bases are TGTGCCAGCTCACCGGGGGGAGTCGGCGAAAAACTGTTTTTT.